The 16 T cell receptor beta chains below were found in one sample sequenced in a study of cytomegalovirus exposure and HLA in healthy donors. TCRdb's copy holds only in-frame clones and misses some; the assay was immunoSEQ multiplex PCR. This sample has 200,000 or so clones, with roughly 88% found just once. Sample: PBMCs. These receptors were collected from a woman younger than 30 in good health and CMV-seronegative.

The chain has TRBV27 and TRBJ2-7, with D possibly being TRBD2 (6 bases). Germline CDR1 is MNHEY and CDR2 is SMNVEV (reference sequence). Trimming stripped 0 bases from V and 5 bases from J, with 14 bases between. The CDR3 totals 15 residues. In nucleotides, the CDR3 is TGTGCCAGCAGTTTATCGTTCGCGGGGCCCAACGAGCAGTACTTC. This gives the protein CASSLSFAGPNEQYF.

The chain joins TRBV7-9 to TRBJ2-6; D is unclear. V was cut by 11 bases and J by 0 bases, with 5 bases left in between. Germline V gives CDR1 SEHNR, CDR2 FQNEAQ (reference sequence). This CDR3 is 12 amino acids long. The CDR3 sequence: CAVLSGANVLTF. The CDR3 DNA reads TGTGCCGTACTCTCTGGGGCCAACGTCCTGACTTTC.

CDR3 sequence reads: CASSLTSRGSGETQYF. In nucleotides, the CDR3 is TGCGCCAGCAGCTTGACTAGCCGAGGTTCTGGTGAGACCCAGTACTTC. The chain combines TRBV5-1 with TRBJ2-5; a possible D gene is TRBD2 (6 bases). The V and J ends lost 1 base and 5 bases respectively, with 18 bases between them. Germline V lookup: CDR1 SGHRS, CDR2 YFSETQ. The CDR3 is made up of 16 amino acids.

The gene calls are TRBV2 and TRBJ1-3, with no clear D. Germline V gene lookup returns CDR1 SNHLY and CDR2 FYNNEI. V was shortened by 6 bases and J by 8 bases, with 8 bases between the two germline ends. The length of the CDR3 is 11 residues. The CDR3 DNA sequence: TGTGCCAGCAGATATGCGGACACCATATATTTT. Protein product: CASRYADTIYF.

V is TRBV29-1 and J is TRBJ2-1; 7 bases agree with TRBD2. This CDR3 contains 14 residues. Germline V gene data show CDR1 as SQVTM and CDR2 as ANQGSEA. J lost 7 bases, V lost 2 bases, and 8 bases had no gene match. DNA of the CDR3: TGCAGCGTTGAACCCCTAGCGGCCCCTAATGAGCAGTTCTTC. This gives the protein CSVEPLAAPNEQFF.

The table lists this clone with a count of one. The rearrangement links TRBV18 to TRBJ2-1; 10 bases align to TRBD2. V shed 5 bases and J 8 bases; nucleotides not matched to a gene: 9. Germline assignment: CDR1 KGHSH and CDR2 LQKENI. The CDR3 covers 15 residues. The CDR3 bases are TGTGCCAGCTCAATTCTAGCGGGAGAAGCCCATGAGCAGTTCTTC. Amino acid sequence: CASSILAGEAHEQFF.

V and J are TRBV4-1 and TRBJ1-5, with D hard to call. This CDR3 is 17 amino acids long. V was pared by 0 bases and J by 2 bases, with 14 bases between. Germline V gene data show CDR1 as MGHRA and CDR2 as YSYEKL. The CDR3 sequence is CASSQDGGGWGNQPQHF. Written as DNA, the CDR3 is TGCGCCAGCAGCCAAGACGGAGGAGGGTGGGGCAATCAGCCCCAGCATTTT.

The sample holds one count of this clone. The CDR3 reads CASSLSWDRVTDTQYF. The CDR3 bases are TGTGCCAGCAGCTTATCCTGGGACAGGGTCACAGATACGCAGTATTTT. The chain employs TRBV7-4 and TRBJ2-3; 9 bases map to TRBD1. Per the germline V gene, CDR1 is SGHVT and CDR2 is SQSDAQ. The CDR3 is 16 residues long. The V gene end was trimmed by 2 bases and the J gene end by 2 bases; junction bases not matched to a gene: 5.

The chain links TRBV5-1 to TRBJ1-1; perhaps TRBD1 as D (6 bases). V gave up 0 bases and J gave up 2 bases, with 17 bases separating them. The CDR3 has 17 amino acids. Germline V gene sequence: CDR1 SGHRS, CDR2 YFSETQ. This CDR3 is CASSLGIVGRGNTEAFF. The CDR3 DNA follows: TGCGCCAGCAGCTTGGGGATAGTTGGCAGGGGTAACACTGAAGCTTTCTTT.

The V call is TRBV27, the J call TRBJ2-3; 12 nucleotides line up with TRBD2. Germline-derived CDR1 and CDR2 are MNHEY and SMNVEV (reference sequence). The CDR3 is made up of 16 amino acids. J lost 2 bases, V lost 6 bases, and 6 bases had no gene match. CDR3 residues: CASSHLAGGITDTQYF. The CDR3 DNA sequence: TGTGCCAGCAGCCACCTAGCGGGAGGGATCACAGATACGCAGTATTTT.

This chain uses TRBV10-3 with TRBJ1-2, with D possibly matching TRBD1 (5 bases). V was shortened by 3 bases and J by 0 bases, with 14 bases between the two germline ends. Germline CDR1 is ENHRY and CDR2 is SYGVKD. The length of the CDR3 is 16 residues. The CDR3 nucleotides read TGTGCCATCAGTGACCCGGGCCAGACAGCTAACTATGGCTACACCTTC. Its protein product is CAISDPGQTANYGYTF.

This chain connects TRBV5-1 to TRBJ2-5; 8 bases map to TRBD1. CDR1 and CDR2 from the germline V gene are SGHRS and YFSETQ. This CDR3 is 15 amino acids long. V lost 3 bases, J lost 6 bases, and 10 bases stayed unmatched. CDR3 region: CASSSNVQGAQTQYF. CDR3 in DNA: TGCGCCAGCAGCTCCAATGTGCAGGGGGCACAGACCCAGTACTTC.

The V gene is TRBV29-1, the J gene TRBJ1-2; no clear D gene. This CDR3 has 11 residues. Between the trimmed V and J ends, which lost 6 bases and 6 bases, there was a span of 11 bases. Germline loops: CDR1 SQVTM, CDR2 ANQGSEA. This CDR3 is CSVRDTDGYTF. CDR3 nucleotide sequence: TGCAGCGTCCGCGACACAGATGGCTACACCTTC.

This chain connects TRBV6-1 to TRBJ1-6; 8 bases map to TRBD1. This CDR3 spans 13 amino acids. Germline assignment: CDR1 MNHNS and CDR2 SASEGT. V trimming: 8 bases; J trimming: 5 bases; junction bases outside the gene matches: 2. The CDR3 here is CASRTGNNSPLHF. The CDR3 nucleotides read TGTGCCAGCCGGACAGGGAATAATTCACCCCTCCACTTT.

This clone has just a few counts. J is TRBJ1-2 and V is TRBV29-1; no clear D. CDR3 length equals 13 residues. In germline, CDR1 is SQVTM, CDR2 ANQGSEA. V gave up 3 bases and J gave up 4 bases, with 12 bases separating them. For the CDR3, the DNA is TGCAGCGTTGAGTTGGCCTTATCCTATGGCTACACCTTC. Protein: CSVELALSYGYTF. Supplemented by reference TRBV29-1 and TRBJ1-2, the full variable domain reads SAVISQKPSRDICQRGTSLTIQCQVDSQVTMMFWYRQQPGQSLTLIATANQGSEATYESGFVIDKFPISRPNLTFSTLTVSNMSPEDSSIYLCSVELALSYGYTFGSGTRLTVV.

The genes are TRBV6-1 and TRBJ2-3; a possible D gene is TRBD1 (6 bases). Germline loops: CDR1 MNHNS, CDR2 SASEGT. This CDR3 is 15 amino acids long. Trimming cost V 5 bases and J 5 bases, with 17 bases left between them. This chain's CDR3 is CASSLDRRGGDTQYF. CDR3 coding DNA: TGTGCCAGCAGTCTAGACAGGCGAGGAGGAGATACGCAGTATTTT.